This passage covers 29 T cell receptor beta chains from one sample sequenced in a study of memory CD4+ T cells and cytomegalovirus serostatus. The sort gate was single viable CD3+CD4+CD8-CD45RO+ cells for memory CD4+ T cells. Method: immunoSEQ multiplex PCR; TCRdb's copy keeps in-frame clones and lacks some. The table lists 25,000 or so clones, around 76% of them singletons. The source material was memory CD4+ T cells from blood. These receptors all stem from an adult in good health and CMV-seronegative.

The chain carries TRBV5-1 and TRBJ2-1; TRBD2 might be the D (5 bases). Per the germline V gene, CDR1 is SGHRS and CDR2 is YFSETQ. The CDR3 loop spans 13 amino acids. V dropped 0 bases and J dropped 5 bases, with 6 bases sitting between them. The CDR3, as DNA: TGCGCCAGCAGCTTGGTGGGAGACAATGAGCAGTTCTTC. It specifies CASSLVGDNEQFF. Full variable domain (missing parts from reference TRBV5-1 and TRBJ2-1): KAGVTQTPRYLIKTRGQQVTLSCSPISGHRSVSWYQQTPGQGLQFLFEYFSETQRNKGNFPGRFSGRQFSNSRSEMNVSTLELGDSALYLCASSLVGDNEQFFGPGTRLTVL.

This clone was counted only a few times. V and J are TRBV18 and TRBJ1-4; D gene unclear. Germline V CDR1 and CDR2: KGHSH, LQKENI. The CDR3 extends over 14 amino acids. The V and J ends lost 0 bases and 4 bases respectively, with 6 bases between them. In DNA, the CDR3 is TGTGCCAGCTCACCACCGGCGAATAATGAAAAACTGTTTTTT. As protein: CASSPPANNEKLFF.

V and J are TRBV29-1 and TRBJ2-1; D may match TRBD1 or TRBD2 (6 bases each). Germline V gene data show CDR1 as SQVTM and CDR2 as ANQGSEA. The CDR3 runs 13 residues. V was pared by 4 bases and J by 6 bases, with 13 bases between. The CDR3 DNA is TGCAGCGTTGGTAAGGGGGGCCTCAATGAGCAGTTCTTC. Translated, it gives CSVGKGGLNEQFF.

CDR3 coding DNA: TGCGCCAGCAGCCAAGAAAGGACTCAGGGTGGGGCCAACGTCCTGACTTTC. It encodes CASSQERTQGGANVLTF. V gene TRBV4-3 combines with J gene TRBJ2-6; D tentatively fits TRBD1 or TRBD2 (5 bases each). The CDR3 loop spans 17 amino acids. The V gene lost 0 bases and the J gene lost 3 bases, with 12 bases spanning the gap. The germline gives CDR1 LGHNA, CDR2 YSLEER.

The chain links TRBV7-3 to TRBJ1-3, with D possibly matching TRBD1 (5 bases). CDR3 length: 16 residues. The V gene lost 2 bases and the J gene lost 2 bases, with 13 bases spanning the gap. Germline assignment: CDR1 SGHTA and CDR2 FQGTGA. The CDR3 sequence is CASSLDPPGTGNTIYF. CDR3 in DNA: TGTGCCAGCAGCTTAGATCCCCCAGGGACTGGAAACACCATATATTTT.

The genes are TRBV14 and TRBJ1-4, with a possible D match to TRBD1 (5 bases). Per the germline V gene, CDR1 is SGHDN and CDR2 is FVKESK. CDR3 length equals 15 residues. Trimming stripped 4 bases from V and 14 bases from J, with 23 bases between. The CDR3 DNA reads TGTGCCAGCAGCCTAGCGCGCGGCCAGGGTGCTTCTCTGTTTTTT. It yields the protein CASSLARGQGASLFF.

The J gene is TRBJ2-5, the V gene TRBV7-2; 8 bases are a match to TRBD1. V lost 5 bases to trimming and J lost 4 bases; unmatched junction nucleotides: 9. Germline V gene lookup returns CDR1 SGHTA and CDR2 FQGNSA. This CDR3 has 15 amino acids. CDR3 DNA: TGTGCCAGCAGCCCCTTCCTTACAGGGGGAGAGACCCAGTACTTC. It specifies CASSPFLTGGETQYF.

CDR3 coding DNA: TGTGCCAGCAGTTCAATGGCGTATGAGACCCAGTACTTC. This translates into CASSSMAYETQYF. This chain connects TRBV2 to TRBJ2-5, with D uncertain. V was clipped by 5 bases and J by 5 bases, with 12 bases between them. This CDR3 spans 13 amino acids. CDR1 and CDR2 from the germline V gene are SNHLY and FYNNEI.

The rearrangement joins TRBV11-2 to TRBJ1-4, with D possibly being TRBD1 (5 bases). CDR1 SGHAT and CDR2 FQNNGV come from the germline V gene. V lost 3 bases and J 3 bases, leaving 11 bases between the germline ends. CDR3 length equals 15 residues. The DNA of the CDR3 is TGTGCCAGCAGCTTTAGTGGGGGAGCTAATGAAAAACTGTTTTTT. It is translated as CASSFSGGANEKLFF.

This chain connects TRBV9 to TRBJ1-3; maybe TRBD1 (6 bases). Trimming shortened V by 3 bases and J by 2 bases, and 9 bases separated the two germline ends. Looked up from germline, CDR1 is SGDLS and CDR2 is YYNGEE. The CDR3 length is 14 residues. The CDR3 DNA is TGTGCCAGCAGCGCCGGGGGCACTGGAAACACCATATATTTT. This translates into CASSAGGTGNTIYF.

V gene TRBV6-5 combines with J gene TRBJ1-5, with D maybe TRBD1 (5 bases). V shed 0 bases and J shed 1 base, with 7 bases lying between them. CDR1 is MNHEY, CDR2 SVGAGI, per germline. The CDR3 has 15 amino acids. The CDR3: CASSYSGVSNQPQHF. The CDR3 nucleotides read TGTGCCAGCAGTTACTCAGGGGTCAGCAATCAGCCCCAGCATTTT.

J is TRBJ2-7 and V is TRBV5-4; unclear D gene. There are 12 residues in the CDR3. Germline V CDR1 and CDR2: SGHNT, YYREEE (reference sequence). The V and J ends lost 4 bases and 0 bases respectively, with 5 bases between them. The CDR3, as DNA: TGTGCCAGCAGCCTTAACTCCTACGAGCAGTACTTC. Protein: CASSLNSYEQYF.

This chain links TRBV15 with TRBJ2-2; D is unclear. Germline CDR1 reads LNHNV; CDR2 reads YYDKDF (reference sequence). Trimming left V 0 bases short and J 3 bases short, with 11 bases between. This CDR3 comprises 16 residues. CDR3 amino acids: CATSRDISRDTGELFF. CDR3 DNA sequence: TGTGCCACCAGCAGAGATATATCCAGAGACACCGGGGAGCTGTTTTTT. The full variable domain, its missing parts supplied by reference TRBV15 and TRBJ2-2, is DAMVIQNPRYQVTQFGKPVTLSCSQTLNHNVMYWYQQKSSQAPKLLFHYYDKDFNNEADTPDNFQSRRPNTSFCFLDIRSPGLGDTAMYLCATSRDISRDTGELFFGEGSRLTVL.

The chain carries TRBV5-1 and TRBJ2-7; 7 bases align to TRBD1. CDR1 and CDR2 (germline): SGHRS, YFSETQ. This CDR3 spans 14 amino acids. V shed 2 bases, J shed 1 base, and the junction held 3 bases outside the gene matches. For the CDR3, the DNA is TGCGCCAGCAGCTTAAGGGGGCAGTCCTACGAGCAGTACTTC. It yields the protein CASSLRGQSYEQYF.

The V and J genes are TRBV14 and TRBJ2-7; D perhaps matches TRBD1 (6 bases). This CDR3 contains 15 residues. V lost 1 base and J 10 bases, leaving 20 bases between the germline ends. CDR1 is SGHDN, CDR2 FVKESK, per germline. The CDR3 sequence: CASSQGTARASLQYF. As DNA, the CDR3 is TGTGCCAGCAGCCAAGGGACAGCACGAGCGTCGCTTCAGTACTTC.

This clone was seen just once. The chain is built from TRBV19 and TRBJ2-1; D is perhaps TRBD2 (6 bases). V lost 3 bases, J lost 5 bases, and 11 bases lay in between. The CDR3 extends over 14 amino acids. Germline values: CDR1 LNHDA, CDR2 SQIVND (reference sequence). The CDR3 sequence is CASSMWERDNEQFF. CDR3 DNA: TGTGCCAGTAGTATGTGGGAGCGGGACAATGAGCAGTTCTTC.

This clone was detected only a few times. CDR3 nucleotides: TGTGCCAGCAGCTCTTACTACGAGCAGTACTTC. This encodes CASSSYYEQYF. The chain carries TRBV28 and TRBJ2-7; D is ambiguous. This CDR3 is 11 amino acids long. Germline V gene sequence: CDR1 MDHEN, CDR2 SYDVKM. The V end lost 6 bases, the J end lost 3 bases, and 6 bases lay between the germline ends.

This clone has more than one count but fewer than ten. The gene calls are TRBV7-9 and TRBJ2-7, with 10 bases fitting TRBD2. The CDR3 covers 16 residues. V shed 5 bases and J 2 bases; nucleotides not matched to a gene: 9. Germline assignment: CDR1 SEHNR and CDR2 FQNEAQ (reference sequence). CDR3 nucleotides: TGTGCCAGCAGCCTACGGAGGACTAGCGGCCCCTACGAGCAGTACTTC. Translated: CASSLRRTSGPYEQYF.

The chain employs TRBV9 and TRBJ2-5; the D gene is possibly TRBD1 (5 bases). Per the germline V gene, CDR1 is SGDLS and CDR2 is YYNGEE. V was trimmed by 4 bases and J by 2 bases, leaving 12 bases between them. CDR3 size: 14 residues. CDR3 in amino acids: CASSSGNLQETQYF. Here the CDR3 DNA reads TGTGCCAGCAGCTCAGGGAACTTGCAAGAGACCCAGTACTTC. Filled out from reference TRBV9 and TRBJ2-5, the complete variable domain reads DSGVTQTPKHLITATGQRVTLRCSPRSGDLSVYWYQQSLDQGLQFLIQYYNGEERAKGNILERFSAQQFPDLHSELNLSSLELGDSALYFCASSSGNLQETQYFGPGTRLLVL.

The chain carries TRBV4-1 and TRBJ2-3; the match to TRBD2 covers 8 bases. J was trimmed by 1 base and V by 4 bases; bases with no gene match: 4. The CDR3 runs 15 residues. CDR1 is MGHRA and CDR2 is YSYEKL in the germline V gene. The CDR3 sequence: CASSLAGWGTDTQYF. The CDR3 DNA reads as TGCGCCAGCAGCCTAGCGGGGTGGGGCACAGATACGCAGTATTTT.

This chain joins TRBV7-2 and TRBJ2-2, with D maybe TRBD2 (7 bases). This CDR3 region has 14 residues. Germline lookup yields CDR1 SGHTA and CDR2 FQGNSA. Deletions cut 4 bases from V and 7 bases from J, with 13 bases between. CDR3 residues: CASSSRRGRGELFF. CDR3 DNA: TGTGCCAGCAGCTCCCGGCGGGGGCGCGGGGAGCTGTTTTTT.

This clone was seen a handful of times. J is TRBJ1-1 and V is TRBV6-1, with D possibly being TRBD1 (6 bases). Looked up from germline, CDR1 is MNHNS and CDR2 is SASEGT. V shed 6 bases and J shed 1 base, with 12 bases lying between them. CDR3 length: 14 amino acids. The CDR3 nucleotides are TGTGCCAGCAGCCCGACGACAGGGAACACTGAAGCTTTCTTT. Its protein product is CASSPTTGNTEAFF.

The chain recombines TRBV5-1 with TRBJ2-7; 8 nucleotides line up with TRBD2. The ends lost 4 bases at V and 4 bases at J; junction bases unmatched: 7. Germline V gene sequence: CDR1 SGHRS, CDR2 YFSETQ. This CDR3 region has 14 residues. The CDR3 region has the DNA TGCGCCAGCAGCCTCAGCGGGAGTTGGTACGAGCAGTACTTC. Its protein product is CASSLSGSWYEQYF.

The chain links TRBV5-8 to TRBJ2-1; the D gene is possibly TRBD1 (6 bases). This CDR3 spans 14 amino acids. Germline V gene sequence: CDR1 SGHTS, CDR2 YDEGEE. Between the trimmed V and J ends, which lost 0 bases and 4 bases, there was a span of 8 bases. This CDR3 reads CASSLATGYNEQFF. The CDR3 DNA follows: TGTGCCAGCAGCTTGGCGACAGGATACAATGAGCAGTTCTTC.

The J gene is TRBJ2-3, the V gene TRBV19, with TRBD2 matching over 14 bases. Germline assignment: CDR1 LNHDA and CDR2 SQIVND (reference sequence). V gave up 9 bases and J gave up 2 bases; unmatched junction bases: 10. The CDR3 covers 17 residues. The CDR3 here is CASKPGLAGANTDTQYF. The CDR3 coding sequence is TGTGCCAGCAAACCGGGACTAGCGGGGGCCAACACAGATACGCAGTATTTT.

The genes are TRBV9 and TRBJ2-4; possibly TRBD2 for D (6 bases). V shed 3 bases and J shed 7 bases, with 11 bases lying between them. This CDR3 region has 13 residues. Germline CDR1 and CDR2: SGDLS and YYNGEE. CDR3 in DNA: TGTGCCAGCAGCGAACGGGGGTTGAACATTCAGTACTTC. Translating it yields CASSERGLNIQYF.

This rearrangement joins TRBV11-2 to TRBJ2-7; D not certain. V was clipped by 0 bases and J by 2 bases, with 5 bases between them. Germline V CDR1 and CDR2: SGHAT, FQNNGV. This CDR3 has 13 amino acids. CDR3 sequence: CASSLDTPYEQYF. Here the CDR3 DNA reads TGTGCCAGCAGCTTAGACACTCCCTACGAGCAGTACTTC.

This chain joins TRBV2 and TRBJ1-5; D is perhaps TRBD1 (5 bases). The CDR3 consists of 13 residues. Germline V gene sequence: CDR1 SNHLY, CDR2 FYNNEI. The V gene lost 8 bases and the J gene lost 0 bases, with 8 bases spanning the gap. The CDR3 DNA follows: TGTGCCAGCGGACAAGATAGCAATCAGCCCCAGCATTTT. Its protein is CASGQDSNQPQHF.

V usage is TRBV28 and J usage is TRBJ1-5; TRBD1 matches at 7 bases. J lost 6 bases, V lost 6 bases, and 8 bases had no gene match. Germline CDR1 is MDHEN and CDR2 is SYDVKM. This CDR3 has 14 amino acids. For the CDR3, the DNA is TGTGCCAGCAGATATGACAGGGTAACTCAGCCCCAGCATTTT. Protein sequence: CASRYDRVTQPQHF. Drawing the rest from reference TRBV28 and TRBJ1-5, the complete variable domain is DVKVTQSSRYLVKRTGEKVFLECVQDMDHENMFWYRQDPGLGLRLIYFSYDVKMKEKGDIPEGYSVSREKKERFSLILESASTNQTSMYLCASRYDRVTQPQHFGDGTRLSIL.